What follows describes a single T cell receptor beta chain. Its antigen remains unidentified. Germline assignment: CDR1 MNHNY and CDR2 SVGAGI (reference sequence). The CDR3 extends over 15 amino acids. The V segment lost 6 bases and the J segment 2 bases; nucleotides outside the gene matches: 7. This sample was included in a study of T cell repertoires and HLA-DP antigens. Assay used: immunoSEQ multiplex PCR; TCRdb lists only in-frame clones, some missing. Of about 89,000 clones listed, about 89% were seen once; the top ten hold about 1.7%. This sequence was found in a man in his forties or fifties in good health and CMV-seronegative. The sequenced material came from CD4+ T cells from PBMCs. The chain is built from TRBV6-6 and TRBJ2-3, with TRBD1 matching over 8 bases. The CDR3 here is CASSPRDRSTDTQYF. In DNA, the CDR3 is TGTGCCAGCAGCCCCAGGGACAGGTCCACAGATACGCAGTATTTT.